This T cell receptor beta chain comes out of a study of blood T cells in healthy people across ages. A J-beta primer mix and a sample-barcoded 5' primer were used in a second PCR of about 7 to 12 cycles. TCRdb analysed the 5' RACE reads with MiXCR anew, one entry per CDR3 protein. This table has fewer than 800,000 distinct CDR3 sequences, around 25% appearing once. This CDR3 comprises 16 residues. In germline, CDR1 is SGHRS, CDR2 YFSETQ. The trim removed 2 bases at V and 4 bases at J, leaving 5 bases unmatched. The same data also went into a second study, on T cells of mothers and their children.

This chain links TRBV5-1 with TRBJ1-4; TRBD1 matches at 10 bases. The sample was blood. The TCR was taken from a boy aged 5-17 years in good health. CDR3 nucleotides: TGCGCCAGCAGCTTTAACGGACAGGGGGTTAATGAAAAACTGTTTTTT. Residues: CASSFNGQGVNEKLFF.